This entry lists 32 T cell receptor beta chains sequenced from one sample in a study of shared T cell receptors in the human thymus. This table comes from immunoSEQ multiplex PCR, and its TCRdb copy is limited to in-frame clones, with some not included. The sample contains some 660,000 clones, around 87% of which appear only once. These data are also associated with another study on human thymus T cells.

The sample comprised thymocytes. The receptors come from a boy in the first two years of life with a congenital heart defect.

The chain employs TRBV7-9 and TRBJ1-5; D gene uncertain. The V end was cut by 5 bases, the J end by 7 bases, with 12 bases between. The CDR3 consists of 13 residues. Germline-derived CDR1 and CDR2 are SEHNR and FQNEAQ (reference sequence). The CDR3 protein is CASSPPLGQPQHF. The CDR3 nucleotides are TGTGCCAGCAGCCCACCACTAGGACAGCCCCAGCATTTT. Filled out from reference TRBV7-9 and TRBJ1-5, the complete variable domain reads DTGVSQNPRHKITKRGQNVTFRCDPISEHNRLYWYRQTLGQGPEFLTYFQNEAQLEKSRLLSDRFSAERPKGSFSTLEIQRTEQGDSAMYLCASSPPLGQPQHFGDGTRLSIL.

CDR3 DNA: TGTGCCAGCAGCTGGACAGGGTCCGGTGTAGTGGTGGAGACCCAGTACTTC. It translates to CASSWTGSGVVVETQYF. This chain connects TRBV7-2 to TRBJ2-5; 8 bases fit TRBD1. The CDR3 runs 17 residues. The J segment lost 5 bases and the V segment lost 4 bases, leaving 15 bases of the junction unmatched. Looked up from germline, CDR1 is SGHTA and CDR2 is FQGNSA.

V and J are TRBV7-2 and TRBJ2-1; D gene ambiguous. In germline, CDR1 is SGHTA, CDR2 FQGNSA. Trimming removed 1 base at V and 5 bases at J, with 9 bases between. This CDR3 region has 14 residues. The CDR3: CASSLGQINNEQFF. The CDR3 coding sequence is TGTGCCAGCAGCTTAGGGCAGATTAACAATGAGCAGTTCTTC.

The chain links TRBV14 to TRBJ2-7; TRBD1 agrees at 7 bases. V shed 0 bases, J shed 4 bases, and the junction held 9 bases outside the gene matches. Germline-derived CDR1 and CDR2 are SGHDN and FVKESK. The CDR3 totals 16 residues. DNA of the CDR3: TGTGCCAGCAGCCAAGATGGGGACAGCGGCCCGTACGAGCAGTACTTC. This translates into CASSQDGDSGPYEQYF.

V gene TRBV5-8 combines with J gene TRBJ1-5; D perhaps matches TRBD1 (5 bases). Per the germline V gene, CDR1 is SGHTS and CDR2 is YDEGEE. Between the trimmed V and J ends, which lost 1 base and 3 bases, there was a span of 14 bases. This CDR3 spans 16 amino acids. In DNA form, the CDR3 reads TGTGCCAGCAGCTTGTATCTGGGGACTGACAATCAGCCCCAGCATTTT. As protein: CASSLYLGTDNQPQHF. Looking up the rest from reference TRBV5-8 and TRBJ1-5 gives the full variable domain: EAGVTQSPTHLIKTRGQQATLRCSPISGHTSVYWYQQALGLGLQFLLWYDEGEERNRGNFPPRFSGRQFPNYSSELNVNALELEDSALYLCASSLYLGTDNQPQHFGDGTRLSIL.

The rearrangement links TRBV14 to TRBJ2-1; 14 bases are a match to TRBD2. The junction had 15 bases not matched to a gene; V was cut back by 4 bases and J by 4 bases. The germline V gene has CDR1 SGHDN and CDR2 FVKESK. The CDR3 contains 20 residues. In DNA form, the CDR3 reads TGTGCCAGCAGCCGCCACAGGGGACTAGCGGGAGAAGGGCTTTACAATGAGCAGTTCTTC. Protein product: CASSRHRGLAGEGLYNEQFF.

The chain is built from TRBV19 and TRBJ2-2, with D perhaps TRBD2 (6 bases). V was pared by 8 bases and J by 6 bases, with 19 bases between. Germline values: CDR1 LNHDA, CDR2 SQIVND (reference sequence). The CDR3 covers 15 residues. The CDR3 reads CASSKGGKAAGELFF. CDR3 DNA: TGTGCCAGTTCAAAAGGCGGGAAGGCGGCCGGGGAGCTGTTTTTT.

The V call is TRBV11-2, the J call TRBJ2-3; possible D gene TRBD2, 6 bases. V was trimmed by 6 bases and J by 6 bases, leaving 16 bases between them. The CDR3 consists of 14 residues. CDR1 and CDR2 (germline): SGHAT, FQNNGV. The CDR3 here is CASSRLEGRDTQYF. For the CDR3, the DNA is TGTGCCAGCAGTCGCTTGGAGGGCCGGGATACGCAGTATTTT.

The chain recombines TRBV6-4 with TRBJ1-5; 9 bases line up with TRBD1. CDR3 length: 14 amino acids. Germline assignment: CDR1 MRHNA and CDR2 SNTAGT. With V trimmed by 7 bases and J by 3 bases, 4 bases remained unmatched. CDR3 in DNA: TGTGCCAGCAAGGGACAGGGAATCAATCAGCCCCAGCATTTT. Translated: CASKGQGINQPQHF.

This clone appeared once. J is TRBJ2-5 and V is TRBV5-6; D uncertain. TRBJ2-7 explains the end of the DNA better; the J call may be wrong. The CDR3 covers 16 residues. Germline assignment: CDR1 SGHDT and CDR2 YYEEEE. In DNA, the CDR3 is TGTGCCAGCAGCTTGGCACAAATCGGAGAGTCCTACGAGCAGTACTTC. Its translation: CASSLAQIGESYEQYF.

J is TRBJ2-7 and V is TRBV7-9, with 8 bases that match TRBD2. Germline lookup yields CDR1 SEHNR and CDR2 FQNEAQ (reference sequence). V lost 3 bases to trimming and J lost 5 bases; unmatched junction nucleotides: 9. The CDR3 loop spans 15 amino acids. In nucleotides, the CDR3 is TGTGCCAGCAGCTTGTGTTCAGCGGGGGACGACGAGCAGTACTTC. Its protein is CASSLCSAGDDEQYF.

The chain is built from TRBV4-3 and TRBJ2-2; D might be TRBD2 (6 bases). The CDR3 is made up of 13 amino acids. The V end was cut by 1 base, the J end by 8 bases, with 8 bases between. CDR1 is LGHNA, CDR2 YSLEER, per germline. In nucleotides, the CDR3 is TGCGCCAGCAGCCAAGCGGGGGTTGGGGAGCTGTTTTTT. It yields the protein CASSQAGVGELFF.

The J gene is TRBJ2-7, the V gene TRBV12-5; D might be TRBD1 (5 bases). CDR1 is LGHNT and CDR2 is FRNRAP in the germline V gene. V shed 3 bases and J shed 6 bases, with 15 bases lying between them. There are 14 residues in the CDR3. This CDR3 reads CASGFARDIREQYF. The DNA of the CDR3 is TGTGCTAGTGGTTTCGCCAGGGATATACGCGAGCAGTACTTC.

This clone was found a few times. This chain connects TRBV28 to TRBJ1-4, with D tentatively TRBD1 (5 bases). Germline CDR1 reads MDHEN; CDR2 reads SYDVKM. The CDR3 has 18 residues. Trimming removed 3 bases from V and 4 bases from J, with 21 bases in between. The CDR3 loop reads CASSLYRDCPYYNEKLFF. In DNA, the CDR3 is TGTGCCAGCAGTTTGTACCGGGACTGCCCCTACTATAATGAAAAACTGTTTTTT.

The genes are TRBV7-8 and TRBJ1-6; D is undetermined. This CDR3 has 14 amino acids. The germline V gene encodes CDR1 SGHVS and CDR2 FQNEAQ. With 8 bases removed from V and 8 bases from J, the gap between germline ends came to 16 bases. CDR3 sequence reads: CASLPGVTDSPLHF. The CDR3 region has the DNA TGTGCCAGCCTTCCCGGGGTCACGGATTCACCCCTCCACTTT.

The chain recombines TRBV7-2 with TRBJ1-3; TRBD1 might be the D (5 bases). This CDR3 contains 17 residues. The V end lost 1 base, the J end lost 0 bases, and 13 bases lay between the germline ends. Germline values: CDR1 SGHTA, CDR2 FQGNSA. The CDR3 loop is CASSLVKGRVSGNTIYF. The CDR3 bases are TGTGCCAGCAGCTTAGTAAAGGGCAGGGTCTCTGGAAACACCATATATTTT.

The V call is TRBV5-8, the J call TRBJ1-5; 9 nucleotides agree with TRBD1. The CDR3 length is 17 residues. Looked up from germline, CDR1 is SGHTS and CDR2 is YDEGEE. V lost 3 bases, J lost 4 bases, and 11 bases stayed unmatched. The DNA for the CDR3 is TGTGCCAGCAGCTATGCCTGGGACAGGGTCGGGAATCAGCCCCAGCATTTT. Translation gives CASSYAWDRVGNQPQHF.

This clone was observed a handful of times. The chain links TRBV5-6 to TRBJ2-6, with a tentative D call TRBD1 (5 bases). Trimming left V 2 bases short and J 2 bases short, with 11 bases between. Looked up from germline, CDR1 is SGHDT and CDR2 is YYEEEE. This CDR3 region has 16 residues. CDR3 region: CASSLGGRAGANVLTF. The CDR3 nucleotides are TGTGCCAGCAGCTTAGGTGGCAGGGCTGGGGCCAACGTCCTGACTTTC.

This chain links TRBV14 with TRBJ1-6; 10 bases map to TRBD1. J gave up 4 bases and V 0 bases, and 6 bases lay outside the gene matches. Germline V gene lookup returns CDR1 SGHDN and CDR2 FVKESK. This CDR3 region has 18 residues. The CDR3 loop reads CASSQDRDRGDYNSPLHF. The CDR3 nucleotides read TGTGCCAGCAGCCAAGATCGGGACAGGGGCGATTATAATTCACCCCTCCACTTT.

The CDR3 spells CASSQDFRTETQYF. The CDR3 DNA reads as TGTGCCAGCAGCCAAGATTTCAGAACGGAGACCCAGTACTTC. The gene calls are TRBV14 and TRBJ2-5; D uncertain. Germline CDR1 is SGHDN and CDR2 is FVKESK. V dropped 0 bases and J dropped 5 bases, with 10 bases sitting between them. CDR3 size: 14 residues. Full variable domain (rest looked up from reference TRBV14 and TRBJ2-5): EAGVTQFPSHSVIEKGQTVTLRCDPISGHDNLYWYRRVMGKEIKFLLHFVKESKQDESGMPNNRFLAERTGGTYSTLKVQPAELEDSGVYFCASSQDFRTETQYFGPGTRLLVL.

The rearrangement links TRBV27 to TRBJ1-1; possibly TRBD1 for D (5 bases). V dropped 1 base and J dropped 0 bases, with 9 bases sitting between them. Germline V gives CDR1 MNHEY, CDR2 SMNVEV (reference sequence). This CDR3 comprises 15 residues. This chain's CDR3 is CASSLFAGVNTEAFF. The CDR3 DNA reads as TGTGCCAGCAGTTTATTTGCGGGGGTGAACACTGAAGCTTTCTTT.

The J gene is TRBJ2-5, the V gene TRBV10-3; D not certain. CDR3 length: 12 amino acids. Germline V gives CDR1 ENHRY, CDR2 SYGVKD. Trimming left V 2 bases short and J 5 bases short, with 6 bases between. The CDR3 coding sequence is TGTGCCATCAGTGAGAAAACTGAGACCCAGTACTTC. Protein: CAISEKTETQYF.

As regards this clone: One end of the junction is discordant with germline, which a read error may explain. The chain has TRBV18 and TRBJ2-1, with 10 nucleotides matching TRBD2. The CDR3 has 19 amino acids. The V gene's germline CDR1 is KGHSH and CDR2 LQKENI. The CDR3 sequence is CASSPPGEREGLEFNEQFF. DNA of the CDR3: TGTGCCAGCTCTCCACCGGGGGAGCGGGAGGGCCTAGAATTTAATGAGCAGTTCTTC.

The CDR3 sequence is CASSNSPRDYGYTF. The CDR3 DNA reads TGTGCCAGCAGCAACTCCCCGAGGGACTATGGCTACACCTTC. This sequence joins TRBV7-9 and TRBJ1-2; D uncertain. V was clipped by 5 bases and J by 3 bases, with 13 bases between them. CDR3 length: 14 amino acids. CDR1 and CDR2 from the germline V gene are SEHNR and FQNEAQ (reference sequence).

This chain links TRBV7-6 with TRBJ2-7; 7 positions match TRBD2. The CDR3 consists of 15 residues. Germline CDR1 is SGHVS and CDR2 is FNYEAQ. V lost 2 bases, J lost 2 bases, and 6 bases stayed unmatched. This chain's CDR3 is CASSLREGGTYEQYF. The CDR3 nucleotides are TGTGCCAGCAGCTTAAGGGAGGGCGGGACCTACGAGCAGTACTTC.

The V and J genes are TRBV28 and TRBJ2-2; D is unclear. From germline, CDR1 is MDHEN and CDR2 SYDVKM. The V end was cut by 6 bases, the J end by 3 bases, with 17 bases between. The CDR3 totals 16 residues. DNA of the CDR3: TGTGCCAGCAGCCGTATTGTAGAGATTTACACCGGGGAGCTGTTTTTT. It codes for CASSRIVEIYTGELFF. The full variable domain, with the rest looked up from reference TRBV28 and TRBJ2-2, is DVKVTQSSRYLVKRTGEKVFLECVQDMDHENMFWYRQDPGLGLRLIYFSYDVKMKEKGDIPEGYSVSREKKERFSLILESASTNQTSMYLCASSRIVEIYTGELFFGEGSRLTVL.

This chain joins TRBV28 and TRBJ1-1; D remains unclear. V gave up 2 bases and J gave up 0 bases, with 7 bases separating them. The CDR3 has 14 amino acids. Germline V gene data show CDR1 as MDHEN and CDR2 as SYDVKM. CDR3 residues: CASSLGPMNTEAFF. The CDR3 nucleotides are TGTGCCAGCAGTTTAGGGCCGATGAACACTGAAGCTTTCTTT.

The V and J genes are TRBV9 and TRBJ2-2, with TRBD2 matching over 11 bases. Germline lookup yields CDR1 SGDLS and CDR2 YYNGEE. This CDR3 is built from 16 residues. The trim removed 2 bases at V and 5 bases at J, leaving 5 bases unmatched. The CDR3 region has the DNA TGTGCCAGCAGCGTTACTAGCGGGGGATATACCGGGGAGCTGTTTTTT. Translating gives CASSVTSGGYTGELFF.

This clone has a single count. The rearrangement links TRBV2 to TRBJ2-1; D perhaps matches TRBD1 (7 bases). The CDR3 extends over 17 amino acids. V lost 3 bases and J 8 bases, leaving 23 bases between the germline ends. The germline V gene has CDR1 SNHLY and CDR2 FYNNEI. The CDR3 DNA reads TGTGCCAGCAGTGACGGAACTATAGGGCAGGGGGGCCATGAGCAGTTCTTC. Amino acids: CASSDGTIGQGGHEQFF.

This rearrangement joins TRBV11-2 to TRBJ1-3; no definite D call. Germline CDR1 is SGHAT and CDR2 is FQNNGV. This CDR3 is 16 amino acids long. The ends were cut back, 2 bases at V and 1 base at J, with 12 bases in the middle. The CDR3 region has the DNA TGTGCCAGCAGCTTATGGTCAGGCCCATCTGGAAACACCATATATTTT. It encodes CASSLWSGPSGNTIYF.

This clone is a singleton in its sample. This sequence joins TRBV30 and TRBJ2-5, with D possibly TRBD1 on 6 matching bases. Germline lookup yields CDR1 GTSNPN and CDR2 SVGIG (reference sequence). The V end was cut by 3 bases, the J end by 4 bases, with 15 bases between. The CDR3 is made up of 14 amino acids. In DNA, the CDR3 is TGTGCCTGGAGGGCAGGGGACCAGGCAGAGACCCAGTACTTC. Translating gives CAWRAGDQAETQYF. Full variable domain (rest looked up from reference TRBV30 and TRBJ2-5): SQTIHQWPATLVQPVGSPLSLECTVEGTSNPNLYWYRQAAGRGLQLLFYSVGIGQISSEVPQNLSASRPQDRQFILSSKKLLLSDSGFYLCAWRAGDQAETQYFGPGTRLLVL.

The chain couples TRBV7-8 to TRBJ1-5; 7 nucleotides line up with TRBD1. V was pared by 5 bases and J by 5 bases, with 12 bases of the junction left unmatched. Looked up from germline, CDR1 is SGHVS and CDR2 is FQNEAQ. This CDR3 comprises 16 residues. CDR3 residues: CASSLKHRGSDQPQHF. The CDR3 DNA is TGTGCCAGCAGCCTCAAGCACAGGGGCTCGGATCAGCCCCAGCATTTT.